What follows are 2 T cell receptor beta chains derived from one specimen sequenced in a study of T-cell memory formation after mild COVID-19. TCRdb redid the calling of the 5' RACE reads with MiXCR, one entry per CDR3 protein. The table records 50,000 or so distinct CDR3 sequences, more than 9% of them present only once. The sequenced material came from PBMCs or a T cell subset sorted from them (not recorded which). These receptors came from a young man who had mild COVID-19 (a few samples of this study predate the infection). Cell type and time point are not known.

V gene TRBV19 combines with J gene TRBJ1-5, with 8 bases that match TRBD1. The V segment lost 9 bases and the J segment 4 bases; nucleotides outside the gene matches: 14. This CDR3 has 16 amino acids. CDR1 is LNHDA and CDR2 is SQIVND in the germline V gene (reference sequence). In nucleotides, the CDR3 is TGTGCCAGCGGGGAGGAGGCAGGGGGCTTAAATCAGCCCCAGCATTTT. It codes for CASGEEAGGLNQPQHF.

Many counts were recorded for this clonotype. V is TRBV27 and J is TRBJ2-4; TRBD2 matches 12 bases. J lost 0 bases, V lost 5 bases, and 8 bases had no gene match. Germline CDR1 MNHEY, CDR2 SMNVEV (reference sequence). CDR3 length: 18 residues. In DNA form, the CDR3 reads TGTGCCAGCAGTAAACTAGCGGGGGGCATAATAGCCAAAAACATTCAGTACTTC. Its protein product is CASSKLAGGIIAKNIQYF.